The present T cell receptor (beta chain) was sequenced within a study of response to subunit inactivated influenza vaccine. This clonotype was found a few times. J gave up 0 bases and V 3 bases, and 2 bases lay outside the gene matches. This CDR3 has 16 residues. Via MiXCR, TCRdb re-called the RT-PCR reads, giving one row per CDR3 protein. The profile covers roughly 500,000 distinct CDR3 sequences, with about 15% appearing a single time and less than 4% taken by the ten largest. This chain connects TRBV12-3 or TRBV12-4 to TRBJ2-1, with TRBD2 matching over 10 bases. The source was CD4+ T cells sorted from PBMCs, collected less than 25 months after vaccination. This TCR came from a man aged 50 to 75 who received an inactivated influenza vaccine. The CDR3 reads CASSFSGRISYNEQFF. In nucleotides, the CDR3 is TGTGCCAGCAGTTTTAGCGGGAGGATCTCCTACAATGAGCAGTTCTTC.